This T cell receptor beta chain was recovered during a study of cytomegalovirus exposure and HLA in healthy donors. Study findings and constraints: Around 160 TCR beta chains were listed as cytomegalovirus-associated. Of the V segments, some could not be distinguished, including TRBV6-2 and TRBV6-3, and were excluded. Associated with HLA alleles at 0.05 false discovery rate in a later analysis were fewer than 20,000 TCR beta sequences.

The PCR ran on 60 Vbeta and 13 Jbeta primers. Some clones are missing from TCRdb's copy, which holds only in-frame ones; the method was immunoSEQ multiplex PCR. The sample holds over 65,000 clones, 75% seen once. After removal of 1 base from V and 0 bases from J, the junction contained 5 bases not matched to a gene. The CDR3 is made up of 16 amino acids. The V gene's germline CDR1 is MDHEN and CDR2 SYDVKM. A word on this clone: Its antigen is unknown.

The TCR comes from a man aged 35 to 55 in good health and CMV-seronegative. The sample consisted of PBMCs. The gene calls are TRBV28 and TRBJ2-7; 8 nucleotides match TRBD1. The CDR3 is CASSLSLGTGSYEQYF. The DNA of the CDR3 is TGTGCCAGCAGTTTATCGCTTGGGACAGGCTCCTACGAGCAGTACTTC.